This T cell receptor (beta chain) comes out of a study of a mutant IDH1 vaccine in newly diagnosed glioma (dated by TCRdb to the early 2020s). About the study as a whole: Vaccination began 4-6 weeks after radiotherapy alone, or alongside temozolomide cycles in the chemotherapy-containing groups. Peripheral blood was drawn at six visits: V03 (baseline), V05, V07, V10, V12 and V13. The week-35 safety follow-up took place at visit V12, and the week-47 end of study took place at visit V13. Before enrollment, patients had received standard therapy of radiotherapy alone, temozolomide alone, or radiochemotherapy with temozolomide; most received the combination. For exploratory analyses, some 24 treated patients had longitudinal TCRB deep sequencing done wherever samples were available. Of the 25 to 40 patients who were treated, 62.5% were male and roughly 38% were female, and the mean age was about 40 years. Points the paper makes about the study in general: Immune responses induced by the vaccine were seen in more than 85% of patients across multiple MHC alleles. PBMC samples for TCRB deep sequencing were selected based on availability. The authors stated that sample limitations prevented analyses of patient blood samples from being reproduced. No apparent relationship was observed between pseudoprogression and alterations in the top peripheral T cell clonotypes detected by TCRB sequencing.

This clone has just one count. Its antigen specificity is not known. The record has no base qualities; no much larger clone is one base away. The time point label here, explained by the study, means: week 35, safety follow-up. Each vaccine dose, consisting of 300 ug of a 20-mer mutant IDH1 peptide in Montanide, was administered subcutaneously with topical imiquimod. Patients were given eight vaccinations, in weeks 1, 3, 5, 7, 11, 15, 19 and 23, which matched visits V03 through V10. All donors had newly diagnosed IDH1-mutant astrocytomas of WHO grade 3 or 4 that showed loss of nuclear ATRX. The samples were drawn from NOA16, a multicentre, single-arm, open-label phase I trial in Germany that tested a mutant IDH1 peptide vaccine in humans for the first time. Genomic DNA for TCRB sequencing was extracted from EDTA blood using the DNeasy Blood and Tissue Kit. The protocol used for the library was the immunoSEQ multiplex PCR assay. Rearranged TCR beta chain sequences were amplified with the hsTCRB Kit following the manufacturer's protocol. TCRB libraries were sequenced on an Illumina MiSeq. For the original study's pipeline: The kit vendor's proprietary platform handled demultiplexing, trimming and gene mapping. What TCRdb holds here is the immuneACCESS table cut down to in-frame rearrangements. Part of the clones is not present; checked against another copy, under half of the missing clones reflect an unresolved V gene, and the others are unexplained. The DNA gave D and trimming, while V, J and clone size come from that table. This sample has some 54,000 clones in its table, and 80% to 85% of those were observed once. Jointly, the top ten make up approximately 4.3% of the sample.

Trimming at the junction amounts to 5 bases on V and 7 bases on J, and the germline ends lie 18 bases apart. Its CDR3 holds 15 amino acids, cysteine through phenylalanine. CDR3 DNA only is kept here, 45 bases in frame from base 1. This receptor was obtained from a woman in her late teens or twenties with glioma. The chain is made from TRBV23-1 and TRBJ1-5, with TRBD1 tentatively as D gene (5 bases match). TRBV23-1 is given ORF status, its function remaining uncertain. The specimen comprised PBMCs, sampled from a glioma patient whose treatment included an IDH1 peptide vaccine. The sequenced DNA is TGCGCCAGCAGTTCTCAATTTCGGGGCGGCCAGCCCCAGCATTTT. It translates to CASSSQFRGGQPQHF.